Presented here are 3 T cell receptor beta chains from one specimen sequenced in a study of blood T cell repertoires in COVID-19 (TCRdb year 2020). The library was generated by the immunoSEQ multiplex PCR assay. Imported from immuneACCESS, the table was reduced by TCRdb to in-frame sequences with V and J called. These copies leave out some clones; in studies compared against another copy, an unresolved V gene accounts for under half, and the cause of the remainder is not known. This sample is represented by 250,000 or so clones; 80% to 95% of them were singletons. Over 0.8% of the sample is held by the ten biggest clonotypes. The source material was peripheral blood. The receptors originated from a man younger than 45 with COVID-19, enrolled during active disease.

The CDR3 DNA follows: TGTGCCAGCAGCAAGGGACAGGATCGAACTAGCAATCAGCCCCAGCATTTT. This encodes CASSKGQDRTSNQPQHF. This chain joins TRBV7-7 and TRBJ1-5; 8 positions agree with TRBD1. The V gene's germline CDR1 is SSHAT and CDR2 FNYEAQ (reference sequence). Trimming cost V 5 bases and J 0 bases; bases outside gene matches: 9. This CDR3 spans 17 amino acids. The entire variable domain, with the rest obtained from reference TRBV7-7 and TRBJ1-5, is as follows: GAGVSQSPRYKVTKRGQDVTLRCDPISSHATLYWYQQALGQGPEFLTYFNYEAQPDKSGLPSDRFSAERPEGSISTLTIQRTEQRDSAMYRCASSKGQDRTSNQPQHFGDGTRLSIL.

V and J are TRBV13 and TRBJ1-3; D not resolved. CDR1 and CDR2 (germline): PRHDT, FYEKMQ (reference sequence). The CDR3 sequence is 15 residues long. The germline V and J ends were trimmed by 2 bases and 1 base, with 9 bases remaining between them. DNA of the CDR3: TGTGCCAGCAGCTTAAGTCCCGGGTCTGGAAACACCATATATTTT. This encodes CASSLSPGSGNTIYF. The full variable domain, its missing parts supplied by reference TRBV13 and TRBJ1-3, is AAGVIQSPRHLIKEKRETATLKCYPIPRHDTVYWYQQGPGQDPQFLISFYEKMQSDKGSIPDRFSAQQFSDYHSELNMSSLELGDSALYFCASSLSPGSGNTIYFGEGSWLTVV.

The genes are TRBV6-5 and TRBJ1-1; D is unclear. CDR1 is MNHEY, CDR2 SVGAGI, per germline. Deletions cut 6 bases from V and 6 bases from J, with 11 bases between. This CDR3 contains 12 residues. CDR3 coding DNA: TGTGCCAGCAGGGGAGGGCTGGCTGAAGCTTTCTTT. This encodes CASRGGLAEAFF.